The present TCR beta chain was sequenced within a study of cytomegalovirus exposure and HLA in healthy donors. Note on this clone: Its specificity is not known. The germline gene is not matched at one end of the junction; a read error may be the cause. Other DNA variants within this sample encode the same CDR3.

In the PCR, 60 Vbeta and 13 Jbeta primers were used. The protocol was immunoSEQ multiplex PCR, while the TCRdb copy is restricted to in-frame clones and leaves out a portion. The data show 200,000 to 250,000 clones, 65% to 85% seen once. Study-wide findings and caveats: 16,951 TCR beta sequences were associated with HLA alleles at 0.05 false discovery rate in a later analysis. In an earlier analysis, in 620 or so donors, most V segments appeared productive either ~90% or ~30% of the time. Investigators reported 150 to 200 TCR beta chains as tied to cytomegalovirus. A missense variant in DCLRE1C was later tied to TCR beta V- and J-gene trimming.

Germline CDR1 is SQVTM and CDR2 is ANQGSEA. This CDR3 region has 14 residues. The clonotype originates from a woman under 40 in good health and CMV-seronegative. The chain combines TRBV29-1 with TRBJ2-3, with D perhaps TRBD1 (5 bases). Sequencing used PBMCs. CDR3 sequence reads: CSVEGQGLTDTQYF. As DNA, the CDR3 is TGCAGCGTGGAAGGGCAGGGCCTTACAGATACGCAGTATTTT.